This T cell receptor (beta chain) is from a study of T cell changes during pregnancy in multiple sclerosis (dated by TCRdb to the late 2010s). Regarding the research as a whole: The study examined how the T cell repertoire changed over the course of pregnancy in women with multiple sclerosis.

The CDR3 holds 16 amino acids from the cysteine to the phenylalanine. The kept DNA is CDR3 alone, 48 bases in frame from the first base. CDR1 and CDR2 (LNHDA, SQIVND) derive from the germline V gene (reference sequence). At the junction V is shortened by 9 bases and J by 1 base, with 21 bases in between. Concerning this clone itself: Its recognized antigen is unknown. No quality values exist for individual bases; no much larger clone is one base distant.

Library construction relied on the immunoSEQ multiplex PCR assay. The clones in this table, taken by TCRdb from immuneACCESS, are in-frame only. Not every clone is retained; where verified, under half of the shortfall comes from an unresolved V gene, and the cause of the rest is unknown. For this sample the table gives tens of thousands of clones, of which about 92% were detected only once. The top ten constitute just over 5.5% of the sample. The chain is assembled from TRBV19 and TRBJ1-1; a weak D assignment points to TRBD1 (5 bases agree). The material sequenced was CD8+ T cells from peripheral blood mononuclear cells, taken in the third trimester of pregnancy. The clonotype originates from a female donor with multiple sclerosis, enrolled in a pregnancy study. The CDR3 sequence is CASIPWPAGQNTEAFF. The nucleotide sequence reads as follows: TGTGCCAGCATCCCCTGGCCTGCCGGACAGAACACTGAAGCTTTCTTT.